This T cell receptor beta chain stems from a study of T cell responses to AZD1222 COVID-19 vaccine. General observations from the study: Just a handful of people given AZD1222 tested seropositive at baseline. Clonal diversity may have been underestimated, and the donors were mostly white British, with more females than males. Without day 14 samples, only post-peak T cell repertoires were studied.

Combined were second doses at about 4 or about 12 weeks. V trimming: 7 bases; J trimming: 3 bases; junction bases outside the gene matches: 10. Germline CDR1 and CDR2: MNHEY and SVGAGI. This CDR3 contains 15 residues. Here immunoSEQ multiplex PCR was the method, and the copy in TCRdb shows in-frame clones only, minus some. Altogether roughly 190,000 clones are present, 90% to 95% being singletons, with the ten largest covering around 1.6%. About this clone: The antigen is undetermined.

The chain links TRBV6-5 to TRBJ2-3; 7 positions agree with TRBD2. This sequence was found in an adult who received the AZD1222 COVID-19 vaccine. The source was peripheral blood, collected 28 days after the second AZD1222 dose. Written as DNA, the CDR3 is TGTGCCAGCAAACCCCCCGGGGGAGGGACAGATACGCAGTATTTT. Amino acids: CASKPPGGGTDTQYF.